This T cell receptor (beta chain) derives from a study of blood T cell repertoires in COVID-19. Original methodology: Reference gene primer amplification yielded estimated nucleated cell counts. Repertoires were generated with immunoSEQ multiplex PCR, while TCRdb's copy carries only in-frame clones and drops some. That table is the source of V, J and clone size, and D and trimming were worked out from the DNA. This table has some 200,000 clones, about 85% appearing once. The clonotype comes from a man aged 45 to 65 who had recovered from COVID-19. The specimen was peripheral blood.

CDR3 protein: CASSSSGPSYNEQFF. As DNA, the CDR3 is TGTGCCAGCAGCTCGAGCGGACCCTCCTACAATGAGCAGTTCTTC. V and J are TRBV7-2 and TRBJ2-1; a weak D match, TRBD2 (5 bases). Germline V CDR1 and CDR2: SGHTA, FQGNSA. Trimming removed 4 bases at V and 0 bases at J, with 10 bases between. This CDR3 has 15 amino acids. The variable domain in full, completed from reference TRBV7-2 and TRBJ2-1, reads GAGVSQSPSNKVTEKGKDVELRCDPISGHTALYWYRQSLGQGLEFLIYFQGNSAPDKSGLPSDRFSAERTGGSVSTLTIQRTQQEDSAVYLCASSSSGPSYNEQFFGPGTRLTVL.